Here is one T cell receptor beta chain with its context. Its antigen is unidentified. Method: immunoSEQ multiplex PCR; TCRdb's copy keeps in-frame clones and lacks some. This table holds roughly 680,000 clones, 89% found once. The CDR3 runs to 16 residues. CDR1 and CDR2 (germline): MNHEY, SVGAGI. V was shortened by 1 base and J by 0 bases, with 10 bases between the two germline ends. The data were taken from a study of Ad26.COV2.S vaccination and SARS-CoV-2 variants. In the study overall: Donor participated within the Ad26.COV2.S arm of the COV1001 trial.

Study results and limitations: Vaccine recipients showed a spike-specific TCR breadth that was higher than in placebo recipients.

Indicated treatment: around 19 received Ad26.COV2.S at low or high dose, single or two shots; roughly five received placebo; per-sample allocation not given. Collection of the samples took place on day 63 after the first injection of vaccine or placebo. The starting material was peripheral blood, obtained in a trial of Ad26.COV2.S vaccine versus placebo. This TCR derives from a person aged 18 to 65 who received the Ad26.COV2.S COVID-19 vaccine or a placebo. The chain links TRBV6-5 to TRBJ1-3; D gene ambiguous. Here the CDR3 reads CASSYLLGRSGNTIYF. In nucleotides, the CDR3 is TGTGCCAGCAGTTACTTGTTGGGTCGCTCTGGAAACACCATATATTTT.